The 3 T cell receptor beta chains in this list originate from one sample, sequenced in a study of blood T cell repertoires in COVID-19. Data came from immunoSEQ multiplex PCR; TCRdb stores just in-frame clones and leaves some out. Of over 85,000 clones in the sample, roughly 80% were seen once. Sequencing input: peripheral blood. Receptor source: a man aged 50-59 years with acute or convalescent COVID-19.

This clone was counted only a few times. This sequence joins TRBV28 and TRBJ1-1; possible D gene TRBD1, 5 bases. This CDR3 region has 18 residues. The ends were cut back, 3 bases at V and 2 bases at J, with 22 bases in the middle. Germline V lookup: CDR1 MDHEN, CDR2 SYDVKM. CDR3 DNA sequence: TGTGCCAGCAGTTTCCCACCACCTACGGGACTTGTAAACACTGAAGCTTTCTTT. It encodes CASSFPPPTGLVNTEAFF.

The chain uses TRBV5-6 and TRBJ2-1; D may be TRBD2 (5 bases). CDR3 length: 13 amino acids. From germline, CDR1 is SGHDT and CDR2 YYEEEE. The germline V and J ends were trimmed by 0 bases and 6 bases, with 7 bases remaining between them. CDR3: CASSLGEFNEQFF. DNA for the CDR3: TGTGCCAGCAGCTTGGGGGAGTTCAATGAGCAGTTCTTC.

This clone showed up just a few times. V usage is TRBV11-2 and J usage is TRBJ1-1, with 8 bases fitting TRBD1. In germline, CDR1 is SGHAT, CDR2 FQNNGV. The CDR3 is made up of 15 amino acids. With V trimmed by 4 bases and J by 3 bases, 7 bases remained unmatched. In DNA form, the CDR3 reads TGTGCCAGCAGCTCGGGAACAGGGGGGGACACTGAAGCTTTCTTT. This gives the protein CASSSGTGGDTEAFF.